In this sample, the clone carrying this TCR beta chain turned up many times. Antigen unknown. The data are from a study of T-cell memory formation after mild COVID-19. Amplification by 5'RACE using constant-segment primers produced TCR alpha and TCR beta cDNA libraries that carried sample barcodes and UMIs. TCRdb fed the 5' RACE reads into MiXCR, producing one record per CDR3 protein. The sample yields some 14,000 distinct CDR3 sequences, around 12% seen once. Germline assignment: CDR1 SGDLS and CDR2 YYNGEE. V was trimmed by 6 bases and J by 0 bases, leaving 18 bases between them. The CDR3 runs 17 residues. Overall study findings and caveats: Cross-reactive memory appears to have joined, as suggested by some responding clones showing up in pre-infection memory. CD4/CD8 balance held among clones contracting day 15 to 85, and later expanders leaned CD4+. Mainly in CM and EM were contracting CD4+ clones; CD8+ were in EMRA.

The clonotype comes from an adult woman who had mild COVID-19 (a few samples of this study predate the infection). Cell type and time point are not known. Material for sequencing was PBMCs or a T cell subset sorted from them (not recorded which). V is TRBV9 and J is TRBJ2-2; weak D call: TRBD2 (5 bases). Written as DNA, the CDR3 is TGTGCCAGCACCAACCCCTCGGCGGGTCCGAACACCGGGGAGCTGTTTTTT. Protein sequence: CASTNPSAGPNTGELFF.